This TCR beta chain was observed in a study of beta chain features in type 1 diabetes. V shed 2 bases, J shed 6 bases, and the junction held 9 bases outside the gene matches. This CDR3 spans 16 amino acids. The germline V gene encodes CDR1 SNHLY and CDR2 FYNNEI. Study-level findings and limits: Using cDNA template may skew counts toward highly expressing activated cells. Patients and controls would share equally any PCR tilt toward shorter templates. Moderate but significant shortening of TCRB CDR3s was recorded in all four CD4+ subsets from Type 1 diabetes patients.

The entirety of the isolated RNA underwent reverse transcription, so expressed TCRB transcripts were sequenced. The protocol was immunoSEQ multiplex PCR, while the TCRdb copy is restricted to in-frame clones and leaves out a portion. The table shows about 660,000 clones, with more than 13% occurring only once. As concerns this clone: Its specificity is unknown.

The chain links TRBV2 to TRBJ2-2, with 7 bases lining up with TRBD1. Specimen: naive CD4+ T cells from blood. The TCR was taken from a man younger than 35 with type 1 diabetes. CDR3 nucleotides: TGTGCCAGCAGTGAATCGGACAGGAAAGGGTCCGGGGAGCTGTTTTTT. It translates to CASSESDRKGSGELFF.